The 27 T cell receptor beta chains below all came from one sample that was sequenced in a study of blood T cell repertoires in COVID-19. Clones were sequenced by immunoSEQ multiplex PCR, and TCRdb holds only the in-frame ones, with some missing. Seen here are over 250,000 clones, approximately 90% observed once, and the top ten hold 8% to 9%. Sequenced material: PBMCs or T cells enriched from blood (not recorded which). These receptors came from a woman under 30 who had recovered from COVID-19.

The CDR3 here is CATSEAAGHGYTF. The CDR3 DNA is TGTGCCACCAGTGAGGCCGCAGGGCATGGCTACACCTTC. The V call is TRBV24-1, the J call TRBJ1-2, with D perhaps TRBD1 (5 bases). V lost 4 bases to trimming and J lost 6 bases, with 11 bases between them. This CDR3 has 13 amino acids. CDR1 and CDR2 (germline): KGHDR, SFDVKD.

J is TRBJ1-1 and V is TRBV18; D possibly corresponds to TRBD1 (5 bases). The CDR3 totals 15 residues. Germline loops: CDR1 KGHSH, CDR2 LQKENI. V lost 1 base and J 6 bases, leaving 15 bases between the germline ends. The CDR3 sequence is CASSPLGGSLAEAFF. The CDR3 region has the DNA TGTGCCAGCTCACCACTGGGGGGTTCTCTGGCTGAAGCTTTCTTT.

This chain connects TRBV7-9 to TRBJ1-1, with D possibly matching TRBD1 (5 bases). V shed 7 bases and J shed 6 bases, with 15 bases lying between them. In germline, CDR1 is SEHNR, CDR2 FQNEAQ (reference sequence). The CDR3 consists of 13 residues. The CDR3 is CASIVWGASEAFF. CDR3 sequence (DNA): TGTGCCAGCATAGTTTGGGGCGCCTCTGAAGCTTTCTTT. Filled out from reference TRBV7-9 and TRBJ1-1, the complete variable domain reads DTGVSQNPRHKITKRGQNVTFRCDPISEHNRLYWYRQTLGQGPEFLTYFQNEAQLEKSRLLSDRFSAERPKGSFSTLEIQRTEQGDSAMYLCASIVWGASEAFFGQGTRLTVV.

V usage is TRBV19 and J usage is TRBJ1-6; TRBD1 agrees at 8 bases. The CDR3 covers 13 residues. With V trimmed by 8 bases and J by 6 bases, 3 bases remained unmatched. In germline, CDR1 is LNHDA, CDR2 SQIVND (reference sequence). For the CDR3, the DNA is TGTGCCAGTGGGGACAGGACTAATTCACCCCTCCACTTT. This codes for CASGDRTNSPLHF.

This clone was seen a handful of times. For the CDR3, the DNA is TGTGCCAGCAGCTTAGGGCGACAGGGTCTTGGCTATGGCTACACCTTC. Translating gives CASSLGRQGLGYGYTF. The rearrangement joins TRBV7-3 to TRBJ1-2, with 7 bases lining up with TRBD1. The trim removed 2 bases at V and 4 bases at J, leaving 10 bases unmatched. The CDR3 spans 16 residues. Germline CDR1 and CDR2: SGHTA and FQGTGA.

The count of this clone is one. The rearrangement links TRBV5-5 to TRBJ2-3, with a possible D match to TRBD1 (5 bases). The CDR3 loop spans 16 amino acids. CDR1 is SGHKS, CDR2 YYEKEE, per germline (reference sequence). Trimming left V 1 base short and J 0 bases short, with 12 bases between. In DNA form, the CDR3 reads TGTGCCAGCAGCTTGCAGGGCTCTGCTAGCACAGATACGCAGTATTTT. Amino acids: CASSLQGSASTDTQYF.

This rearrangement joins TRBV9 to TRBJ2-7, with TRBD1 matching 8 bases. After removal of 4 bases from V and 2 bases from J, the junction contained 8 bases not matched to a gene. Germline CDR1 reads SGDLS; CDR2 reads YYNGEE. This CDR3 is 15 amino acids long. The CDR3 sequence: CASSTRTGSPYEQYF. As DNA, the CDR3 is TGTGCCAGCAGCACAAGGACAGGGAGTCCCTACGAGCAGTACTTC. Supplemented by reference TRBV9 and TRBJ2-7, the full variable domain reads DSGVTQTPKHLITATGQRVTLRCSPRSGDLSVYWYQQSLDQGLQFLIQYYNGEERAKGNILERFSAQQFPDLHSELNLSSLELGDSALYFCASSTRTGSPYEQYFGPGTRLTVT.

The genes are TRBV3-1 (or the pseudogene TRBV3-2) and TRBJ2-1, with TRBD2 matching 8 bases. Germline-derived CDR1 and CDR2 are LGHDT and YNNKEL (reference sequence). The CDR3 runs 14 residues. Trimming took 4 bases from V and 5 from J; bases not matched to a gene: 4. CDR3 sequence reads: CASSLLAAHNEQFF. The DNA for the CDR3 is TGTGCCAGCAGCCTACTAGCGGCACACAATGAGCAGTTCTTC.

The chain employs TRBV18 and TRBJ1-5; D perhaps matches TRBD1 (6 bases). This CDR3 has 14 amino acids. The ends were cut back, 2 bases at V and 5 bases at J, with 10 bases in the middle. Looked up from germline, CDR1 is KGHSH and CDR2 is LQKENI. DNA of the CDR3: TGTGCCAGCTCACCAATAGCAGGGGATCAGCCCCAGCATTTT. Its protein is CASSPIAGDQPQHF.

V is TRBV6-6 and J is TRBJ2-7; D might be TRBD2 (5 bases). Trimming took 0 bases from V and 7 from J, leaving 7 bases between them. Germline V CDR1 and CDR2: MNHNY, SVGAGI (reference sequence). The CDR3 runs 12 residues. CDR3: CASSYSREEQYF. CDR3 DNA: TGTGCCAGCAGTTACTCGAGGGAGGAGCAGTACTTC.

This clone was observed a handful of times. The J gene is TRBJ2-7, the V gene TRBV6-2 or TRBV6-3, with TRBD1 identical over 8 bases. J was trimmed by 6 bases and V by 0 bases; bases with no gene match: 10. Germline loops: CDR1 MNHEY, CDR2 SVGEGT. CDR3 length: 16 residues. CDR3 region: CASSYSATGVRSEQYF. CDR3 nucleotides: TGTGCCAGCAGTTACTCGGCGACAGGGGTAAGGAGCGAGCAGTACTTC.

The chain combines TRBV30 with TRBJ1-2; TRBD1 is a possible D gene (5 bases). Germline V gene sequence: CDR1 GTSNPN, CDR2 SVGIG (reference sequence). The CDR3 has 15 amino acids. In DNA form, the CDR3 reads TGTGTCTCGTTACAATGGCAGGGAGGTCTGAATGGCTACACCTTC. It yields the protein CVSLQWQGGLNGYTF.

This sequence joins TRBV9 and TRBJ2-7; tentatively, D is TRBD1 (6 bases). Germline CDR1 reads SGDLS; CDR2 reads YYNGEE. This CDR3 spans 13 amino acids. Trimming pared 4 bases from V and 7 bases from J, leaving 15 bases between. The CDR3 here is CASSPGVTLEQYF. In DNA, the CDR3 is TGTGCCAGCAGCCCAGGGGTAACCCTTGAGCAGTACTTC.

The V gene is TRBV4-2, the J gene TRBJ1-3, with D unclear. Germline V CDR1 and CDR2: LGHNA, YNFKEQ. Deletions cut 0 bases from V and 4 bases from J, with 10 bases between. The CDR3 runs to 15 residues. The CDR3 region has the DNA TGTGCCAGCAGCCAAGATCACGATCGGGGAAACACCATATATTTT. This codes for CASSQDHDRGNTIYF.

CDR3 amino acids: CASSLGAGDSYEQYF. CDR3 in DNA: TGTGCCAGCAGCTTGGGAGCGGGAGACTCCTACGAGCAGTACTTC. This chain connects TRBV5-4 to TRBJ2-7; 8 bases match TRBD2. The germline gives CDR1 SGHNT, CDR2 YYREEE (reference sequence). After removal of 0 bases from V and 0 bases from J, the junction contained 2 bases not matched to a gene. The CDR3 is made up of 15 amino acids.

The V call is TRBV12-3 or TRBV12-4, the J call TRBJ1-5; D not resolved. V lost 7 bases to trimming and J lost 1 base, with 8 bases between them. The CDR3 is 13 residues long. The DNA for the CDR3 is TGTGCCAGCAACGAGGCCAGCAATCAGCCCCAGCATTTT. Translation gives CASNEASNQPQHF.

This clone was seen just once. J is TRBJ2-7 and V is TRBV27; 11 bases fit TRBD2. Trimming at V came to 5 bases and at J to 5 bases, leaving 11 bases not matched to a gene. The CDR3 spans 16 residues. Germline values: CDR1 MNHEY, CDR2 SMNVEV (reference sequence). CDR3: CASSPSTSGSNHEQYF. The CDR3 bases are TGTGCCAGCAGTCCCAGCACTAGCGGGAGTAACCACGAGCAGTACTTC.

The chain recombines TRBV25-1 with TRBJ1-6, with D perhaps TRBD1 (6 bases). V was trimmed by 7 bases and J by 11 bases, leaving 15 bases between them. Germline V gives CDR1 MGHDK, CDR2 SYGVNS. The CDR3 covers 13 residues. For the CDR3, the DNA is TGTGCCAGCACTTGGGGGGGCTTCACACCCCTCCACTTT. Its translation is CASTWGGFTPLHF.

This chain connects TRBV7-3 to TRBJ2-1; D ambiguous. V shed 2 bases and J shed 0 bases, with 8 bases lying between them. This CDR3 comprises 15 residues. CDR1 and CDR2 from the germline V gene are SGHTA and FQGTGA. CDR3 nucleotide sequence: TGTGCCAGCAGCTTAGCGGCTAACTCCTACAATGAGCAGTTCTTC. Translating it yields CASSLAANSYNEQFF.

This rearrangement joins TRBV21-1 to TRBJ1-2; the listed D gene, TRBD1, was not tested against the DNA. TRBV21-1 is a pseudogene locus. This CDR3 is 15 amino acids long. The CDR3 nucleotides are TGTGCCAGCAGCAAAGGAAGGGGCCCTAACTATGGCTACACCTTC. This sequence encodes CASSKGRGPNYGYTF.

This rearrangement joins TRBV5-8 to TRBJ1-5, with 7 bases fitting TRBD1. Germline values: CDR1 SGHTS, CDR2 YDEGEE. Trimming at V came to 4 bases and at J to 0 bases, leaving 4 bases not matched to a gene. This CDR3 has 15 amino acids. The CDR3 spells CASSARQGSNQPQHF. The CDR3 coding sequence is TGTGCCAGCAGCGCCCGACAGGGTAGCAATCAGCCCCAGCATTTT.

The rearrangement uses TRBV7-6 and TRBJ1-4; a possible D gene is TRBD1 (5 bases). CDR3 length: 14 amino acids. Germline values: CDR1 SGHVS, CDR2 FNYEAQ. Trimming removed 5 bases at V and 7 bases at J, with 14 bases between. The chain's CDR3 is CASSPRGGREKLFF. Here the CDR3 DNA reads TGTGCCAGCAGCCCAAGGGGTGGGCGTGAAAAACTGTTTTTT.

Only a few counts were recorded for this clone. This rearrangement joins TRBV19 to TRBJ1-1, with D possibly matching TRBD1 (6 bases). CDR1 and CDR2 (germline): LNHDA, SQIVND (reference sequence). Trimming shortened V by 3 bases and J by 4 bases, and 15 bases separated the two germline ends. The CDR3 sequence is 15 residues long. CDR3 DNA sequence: TGTGCCAGTAGTATCTGGACAGAAGGGGTCACTGAAGCTTTCTTT. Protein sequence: CASSIWTEGVTEAFF. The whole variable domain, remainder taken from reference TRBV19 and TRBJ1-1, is DGGITQSPKYLFRKEGQNVTLSCEQNLNHDAMYWYRQDPGQGLRLIYYSQIVNDFQKGDIAEGYSVSREKKESFPLTVTSAQKNPTAFYLCASSIWTEGVTEAFFGQGTRLTVV.

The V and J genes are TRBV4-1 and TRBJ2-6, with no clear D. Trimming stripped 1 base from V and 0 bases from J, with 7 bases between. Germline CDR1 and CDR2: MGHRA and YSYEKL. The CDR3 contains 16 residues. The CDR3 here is CASSQVGASGANVLTF. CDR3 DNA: TGCGCCAGCAGCCAAGTCGGAGCCTCTGGGGCCAACGTCCTGACTTTC.

The CDR3 nucleotides read TGTGCCAGCAGGACTCTTCGGGAAACGAGCGAGAATGAGCAGTTCTTC. Its protein product is CASRTLRETSENEQFF. The V gene is TRBV28, the J gene TRBJ2-1; the D gene is possibly TRBD2 (5 bases). This CDR3 contains 16 residues. In germline, CDR1 is MDHEN, CDR2 SYDVKM. Trimming pared 6 bases from V and 7 bases from J, leaving 22 bases between.

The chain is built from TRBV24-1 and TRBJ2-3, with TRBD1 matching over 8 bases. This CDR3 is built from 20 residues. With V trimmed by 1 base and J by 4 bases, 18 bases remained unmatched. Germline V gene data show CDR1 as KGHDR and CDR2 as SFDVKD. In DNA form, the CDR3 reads TGTGCCACCAGTGATTTTTCTCCGGTGGATACAGGGGGACTTTCAGATACGCAGTATTTT. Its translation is CATSDFSPVDTGGLSDTQYF.

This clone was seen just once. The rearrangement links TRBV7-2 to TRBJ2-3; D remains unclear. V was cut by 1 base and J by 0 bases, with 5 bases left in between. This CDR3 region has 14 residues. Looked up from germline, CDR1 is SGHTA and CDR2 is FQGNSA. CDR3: CASSLDGSTDTQYF. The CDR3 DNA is TGTGCCAGCAGCTTAGACGGGAGCACAGATACGCAGTATTTT.